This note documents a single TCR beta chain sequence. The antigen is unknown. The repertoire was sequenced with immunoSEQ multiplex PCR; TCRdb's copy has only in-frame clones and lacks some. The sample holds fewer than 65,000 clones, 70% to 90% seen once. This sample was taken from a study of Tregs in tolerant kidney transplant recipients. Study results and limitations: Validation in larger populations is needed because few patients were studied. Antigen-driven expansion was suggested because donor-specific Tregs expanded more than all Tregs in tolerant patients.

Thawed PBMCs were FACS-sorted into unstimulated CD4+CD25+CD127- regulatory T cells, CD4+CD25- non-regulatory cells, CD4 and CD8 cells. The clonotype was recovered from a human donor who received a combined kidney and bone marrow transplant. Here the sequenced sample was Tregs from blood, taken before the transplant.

This chain's CDR3 is CASSSRTDYEQYF. CDR3 bases: TGTGCCAGCAGTTCCCGGACAGACTACGAGCAGTACTTC. This chain joins TRBV27 and TRBJ2-7, with a possible D match to TRBD1 (6 bases). The CDR3 is 13 amino acids. Between the trimmed V and J ends, which lost 4 bases and 3 bases, there was a span of 10 bases. Germline V gives CDR1 MNHEY, CDR2 SMNVEV (reference sequence).